Listed below are T cell receptor beta chains from one sample, sequenced in a study of T cell changes during pregnancy in multiple sclerosis. Repertoires were generated with immunoSEQ multiplex PCR, while TCRdb's copy carries only in-frame clones and drops some. Of about 31,000 clones listed, approximately 88% were seen once; the top ten hold under 9%. The sequenced sample was CD8+ T cells from peripheral blood mononuclear cells, obtained before pregnancy. The source is a female donor with multiple sclerosis, enrolled in a pregnancy study. CDR3s leave out the opening cysteine and the closing phenylalanine or tryptophan.

J gene	V gene	CDR3 protein
TRBJ1-1	TRBV6-5	ASSYSKGGTEAF
TRBJ1-1	TRBV12-5	ASYSNTEAF
TRBJ2-1	TRBV5-1	ASSLEGGFYNEQF
TRBJ2-1	TRBV9	ASSPPGLGAREQF
TRBJ1-2	TRBV2	ASRRPSASLLTLYGYT
TRBJ2-5	TRBV29-1	SVWTGLRETQY
TRBJ2-7	TRBV5-4	ASSPGTSGSGYEQY
TRBJ1-2	TRBV4-1	ASSSGAGLPLNGYT
TRBJ1-1	TRBV30	AWSSGTSAF
TRBJ2-1	TRBV6-4	ASSVLAGEGNEQF
TRBJ2-1	TRBV15	ATRTPGDNEQF
TRBJ2-1	TRBV7-8	ASSRWTGVAQF
TRBJ2-5	TRBV7-3	ASSALAGGQETQY
TRBJ1-2	TRBV28	ASSLYQGANYGYT
TRBJ2-1	TRBV11-3	ASSLDSRGWLSHEQF
TRBJ2-1	TRBV27	ASSFISGGTNEQF
TRBJ2-5	TRBV7-8	ASSSRTSGDLSVETQY
TRBJ1-1	TRBV30	AWSVGQDFEAF